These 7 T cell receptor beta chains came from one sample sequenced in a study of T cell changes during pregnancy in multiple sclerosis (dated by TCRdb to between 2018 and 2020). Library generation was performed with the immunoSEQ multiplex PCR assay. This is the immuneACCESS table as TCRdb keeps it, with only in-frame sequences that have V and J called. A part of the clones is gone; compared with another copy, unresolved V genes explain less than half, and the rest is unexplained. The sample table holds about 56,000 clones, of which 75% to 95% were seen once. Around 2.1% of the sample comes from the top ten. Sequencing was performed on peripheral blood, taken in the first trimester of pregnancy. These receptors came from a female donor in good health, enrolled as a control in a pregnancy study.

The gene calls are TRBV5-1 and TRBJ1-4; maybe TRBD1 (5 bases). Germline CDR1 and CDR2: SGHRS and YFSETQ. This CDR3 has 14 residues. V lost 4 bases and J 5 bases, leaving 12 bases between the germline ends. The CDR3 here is CASSQLAGNEKLFF. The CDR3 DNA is TGCGCCAGCAGCCAGTTGGCAGGGAATGAAAAACTGTTTTTT.

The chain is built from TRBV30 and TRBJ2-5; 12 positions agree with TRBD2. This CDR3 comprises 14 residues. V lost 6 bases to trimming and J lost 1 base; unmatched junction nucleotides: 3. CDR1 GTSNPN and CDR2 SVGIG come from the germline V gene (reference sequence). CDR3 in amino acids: CACGLAGFQETQYF. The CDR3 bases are TGTGCCTGCGGACTAGCGGGGTTCCAAGAGACCCAGTACTTC. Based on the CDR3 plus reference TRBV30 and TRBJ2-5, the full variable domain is SQTIHQWPATLVQPVGSPLSLECTVEGTSNPNLYWYRQAAGRGLQLLFYSVGIGQISSEVPQNLSASRPQDRQFILSSKKLLLSDSGFYLCACGLAGFQETQYFGPGTRLLVL.

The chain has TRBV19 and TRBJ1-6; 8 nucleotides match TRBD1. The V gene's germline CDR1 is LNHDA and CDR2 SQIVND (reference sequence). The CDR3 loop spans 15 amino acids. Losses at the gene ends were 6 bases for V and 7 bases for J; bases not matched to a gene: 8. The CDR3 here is CASSPTGTGNSPLHF. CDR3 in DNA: TGTGCCAGTAGCCCTACCGGGACAGGAAATTCACCCCTCCACTTT.

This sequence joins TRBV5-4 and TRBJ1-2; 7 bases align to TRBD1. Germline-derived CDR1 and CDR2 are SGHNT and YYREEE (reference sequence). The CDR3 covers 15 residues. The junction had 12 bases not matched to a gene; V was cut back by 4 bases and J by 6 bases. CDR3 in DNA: TGTGCCAGCAGCATGGGGCCCCCACAGGGGAATGGCTACACCTTC. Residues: CASSMGPPQGNGYTF.

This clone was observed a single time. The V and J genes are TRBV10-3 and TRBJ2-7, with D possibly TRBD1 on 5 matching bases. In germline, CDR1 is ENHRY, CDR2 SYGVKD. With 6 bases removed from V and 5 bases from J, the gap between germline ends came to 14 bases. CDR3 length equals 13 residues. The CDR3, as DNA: TGTGCCATCAGGAACAGGAATCTAAACGAGCAGTACTTC. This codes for CAIRNRNLNEQYF.

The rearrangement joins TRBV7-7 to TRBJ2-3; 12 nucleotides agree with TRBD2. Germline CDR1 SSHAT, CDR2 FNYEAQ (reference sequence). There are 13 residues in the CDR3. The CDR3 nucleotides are TGTGCTAGCTCTAGCGGGGGGGGAGATACGCAGTATTTT. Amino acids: CASSSGGGDTQYF.

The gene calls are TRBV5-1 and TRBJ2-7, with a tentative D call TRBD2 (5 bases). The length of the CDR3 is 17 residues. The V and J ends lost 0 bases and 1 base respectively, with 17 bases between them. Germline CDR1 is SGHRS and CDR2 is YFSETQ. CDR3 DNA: TGCGCCAGCAGCTTGGCCGGACGGGATCGACGGTCCTACGAGCAGTACTTC. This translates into CASSLAGRDRRSYEQYF.